Listed below are T cell receptor beta chains from one sample, sequenced in a study of PD-1 blockade in classical Hodgkin lymphoma. The data were produced by immunoSEQ multiplex PCR, yet TCRdb's version contains in-frame clones alone and is incomplete. The data contain over 60,000 clones, about 70% of them singletons. Sequencing was performed on peripheral blood mononuclear cells (PBMCs), taken before the second cycle of nivolumab. The receptors here all came from a human donor with classical Hodgkin lymphoma. CDR3s include the opening cysteine and the closing phenylalanine or tryptophan. The D gene is left open where the match is weak. Expanded clones are given a class, and other clones once, few, many or no size at all.

V gene	J gene	clone size	D gene	CDR3 protein	CDR3 DNA
TRBV5-1	TRBJ2-1	-	TRBD2	CASSSRTSGTNNEQFF	TGCGCCAGCAGCAGCCGGACTAGCGGGACCAACAATGAGCAGTTCTTC
TRBV28	TRBJ2-7	-	TRBD2	CASSSPGGDFSYEQYF	TGTGCCAGCAGTTCCCCGGGGGGGGATTTCTCCTACGAGCAGTACTTC
TRBV2	TRBJ2-1	-	-	CASSVLTDYNEQFF	TGTGCCAGCAGTGTCTTGACAGACTACAATGAGCAGTTCTTC
TRBV19	TRBJ1-4	-	-	CASSISRIRFGNEKLFF	TGTGCCAGTAGTATCTCCAGAATCAGGTTCGGTAATGAAAAACTGTTTTTT
TRBV29-1	TRBJ1-2	medium-sized	TRBD1	CSVVDPGGNGYTF	TGCAGCGTTGTGGACCCAGGGGGCAATGGCTACACCTTC
TRBV27	TRBJ1-2	-	TRBD1	CASSSPGQGSYGYTF	TGTGCCAGCAGTTCCCCCGGACAGGGGAGCTATGGCTACACCTTC
TRBV7-7	TRBJ2-1	-	-	CASTPLSSYNEQFF	TGTGCTAGCACCCCCCTGAGCTCCTACAATGAGCAGTTCTTC
TRBV10-1	TRBJ2-1	-	-	CASSDRTPNSYNEQFF	TGCGCCAGCAGTGACCGAACACCGAACTCCTACAATGAGCAGTTCTTC
TRBV30	TRBJ2-4	-	-	CACSDPFLGIQYF	TGTGCCTGCAGCGACCCGTTCCTGGGCATTCAGTACTTC
TRBV19	TRBJ1-5	-	-	CASSWTSHSNQPQHF	TGTGCCAGTAGTTGGACAAGTCATAGCAATCAGCCCCAGCATTTT
TRBV4-1	TRBJ1-4	few	-	CASSQVASQKKLFF	TGCGCCAGCAGCCAAGTAGCGAGCCAAAAAAAACTGTTTTTT
TRBV6-5	TRBJ2-2	-	-	CASSYPGTGELFF	TGTGCCAGCAGTTACCCGGGCACCGGGGAGCTGTTTTTT
TRBV7-3	TRBJ2-1	once	-	CASSSKPGALSNEQFF	TGTGCCAGCAGCTCCAAACCGGGGGCGCTTTCCAATGAGCAGTTCTTC
TRBV5-1	TRBJ2-3	-	-	CASRWDRAFSTDTQYF	TGCGCCAGCAGGTGGGACCGCGCTTTTAGCACAGATACGCAGTATTTT
TRBV19	TRBJ1-3	-	TRBD1	CASSTTGTDSGNTIYF	TGTGCCAGTAGTACGACCGGGACAGACTCTGGAAACACCATATATTTT
TRBV2	TRBJ2-7	-	TRBD1	CASSHIQDRGYEQYF	TGTGCCAGCAGTCACATTCAGGACAGGGGCTACGAGCAGTACTTC
TRBV18	TRBJ1-2	-	-	CASSPSLKGPGTNYGYTF	TGTGCCAGCTCACCCTCTCTAAAAGGGCCAGGGACGAACTATGGCTACACCTTC
TRBV5-1	TRBJ2-1	once	-	CASSLEQPYNEQFF	TGCGCCAGCAGCTTGGAGCAGCCCTACAATGAGCAGTTCTTC
TRBV18	TRBJ2-4	-	-	CASSPGAEAKNIQYF	TGTGCCAGCTCACCAGGTGCAGAAGCCAAAAACATTCAGTACTTC